Below, 7 T cell receptor beta chains from the same sample are listed, as sequenced in a study of blood T cell repertoires in COVID-19. Assay: immunoSEQ multiplex PCR; the TCRdb copy retains only in-frame clones and omits some. The repertoire includes about 180,000 clones, around 85% of them detected once, and 7% to 10% sits in the top ten. The sample was peripheral blood. These receptors originate from a man aged 45-60 years with active or convalescent COVID-19.

This chain links TRBV6-6 with TRBJ2-2; a possible D gene is TRBD2 (5 bases). Deletions cut 0 bases from V and 5 bases from J, with 13 bases between. CDR1 and CDR2 from the germline V gene are MNHNY and SVGAGI (reference sequence). The CDR3 is 16 amino acids. The CDR3 nucleotides read TGTGCCAGCAGTTACTCGAAAGGACTGTCGACCGGGGAGCTGTTTTTT. Encoded protein: CASSYSKGLSTGELFF.

The CDR3 loop reads CASSPQINEKLFF. The CDR3, as DNA: TGTGCCAGCTCACCCCAAATTAATGAAAAACTGTTTTTT. The chain uses TRBV18 and TRBJ1-4; D is uncertain. CDR3 length: 13 amino acids. V lost 3 bases, J lost 4 bases, and 6 bases lay in between. From germline, CDR1 is KGHSH and CDR2 LQKENI.

The chain recombines TRBV29-1 with TRBJ1-2; no firm D call. Germline CDR1 and CDR2: SQVTM and ANQGSEA. The CDR3 sequence is 13 residues long. Trimming cost V 1 base and J 4 bases, with 10 bases left between them. CDR3 sequence: CSVEGRTLYGYTF. CDR3 in DNA: TGCAGCGTTGAAGGACGGACTCTCTATGGCTACACCTTC.

The gene calls are TRBV2 and TRBJ1-1; weak D call: TRBD1 (5 bases). The germline V gene encodes CDR1 SNHLY and CDR2 FYNNEI. V was clipped by 2 bases and J by 4 bases, with 11 bases between them. CDR3 length: 14 residues. CDR3 residues: CASSENNGGTEAFF. The CDR3 DNA reads as TGTGCCAGCAGTGAAAACAACGGGGGCACTGAAGCTTTCTTT.

The chain combines TRBV2 with TRBJ1-2; D uncertain. V was clipped by 3 bases and J by 7 bases, with 15 bases between them. The CDR3 has 14 residues. Germline lookup yields CDR1 SNHLY and CDR2 FYNNEI. The CDR3 sequence: CASSDHRSLGGYTF. CDR3 nucleotide sequence: TGTGCCAGCAGTGATCACAGATCCCTTGGTGGCTACACCTTC.

The gene calls are TRBV5-1 and TRBJ2-7; 11 bases are shared with TRBD1. The CDR3 is 18 residues long. CDR1 and CDR2 from the germline V gene are SGHRS and YFSETQ. V lost 10 bases to trimming and J lost 2 bases; unmatched junction nucleotides: 20. CDR3 nucleotides: TGCGCCGCCGAAGGGACAGGGGGGTTCCGGGAGGGCCCCTACGAGCAGTACTTC. This encodes CAAEGTGGFREGPYEQYF.

This clone was observed a single time. V usage is TRBV28 and J usage is TRBJ2-7, with D possibly matching TRBD2 (5 bases). Germline V gives CDR1 MDHEN, CDR2 SYDVKM. Trimming removed 8 bases from V and 0 bases from J, with 14 bases in between. The CDR3 extends over 14 amino acids. The CDR3 protein is CASFGGITSYEQYF. The CDR3 coding sequence is TGTGCCAGCTTTGGAGGAATAACCTCCTACGAGCAGTACTTC.